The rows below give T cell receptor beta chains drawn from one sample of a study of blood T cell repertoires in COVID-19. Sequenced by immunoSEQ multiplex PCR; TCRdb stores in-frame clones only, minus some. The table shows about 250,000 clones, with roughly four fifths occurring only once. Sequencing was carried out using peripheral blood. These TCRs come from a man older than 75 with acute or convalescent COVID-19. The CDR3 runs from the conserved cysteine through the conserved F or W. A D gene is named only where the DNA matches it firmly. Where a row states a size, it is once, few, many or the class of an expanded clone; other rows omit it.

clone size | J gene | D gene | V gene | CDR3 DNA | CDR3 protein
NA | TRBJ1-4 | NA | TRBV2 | TGTGCCAGCAGTGTAGGAGGCACCTTTAATGAAAAACTGTTTTTT | CASSVGGTFNEKLFF
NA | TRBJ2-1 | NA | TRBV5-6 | TGTGCCAGCAGCCGGGGATGGGACACCTCCTACAATGAGCAGTTCTTC | CASSRGWDTSYNEQFF
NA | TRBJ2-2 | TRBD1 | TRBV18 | TGTGCCAGCTCACCACCGAACAGGGGGCTGGTAAGCGGGGAGCTGTTTTTT | CASSPPNRGLVSGELFF
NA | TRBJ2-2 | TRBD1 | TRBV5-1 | TGCGCCAGCAGACCGGAGACAGGGGGCACCGGGGAGCTGTTTTTT | CASRPETGGTGELFF
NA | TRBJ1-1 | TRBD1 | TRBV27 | TGTGCCAGCAGTTCCATCAGACAGGGGCGCCCTGAAGCTTTCTTT | CASSSIRQGRPEAFF
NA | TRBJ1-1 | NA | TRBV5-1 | TGCGCCAGCAGCTTGGCCCTTGACACTGAAGCTTTCTTT | CASSLALDTEAFF
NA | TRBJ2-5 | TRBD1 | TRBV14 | TGTGCCAGCAGCCAAAACAGGGGGCAACAAGAGACCCAGTACTTC | CASSQNRGQQETQYF
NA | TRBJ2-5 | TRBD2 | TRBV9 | TGTGCCAGCAGCGTAGGATCGGGGTTGGGACTAGGTCAAGAGACCCAGTACTTC | CASSVGSGLGLGQETQYF
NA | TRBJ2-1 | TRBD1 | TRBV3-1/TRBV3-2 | TGTGCCAGCAGCCAAGTTGGACAGGTCAATGAGCAGTTCTTC | CASSQVGQVNEQFF
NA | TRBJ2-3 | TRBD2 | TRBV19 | TGTGCCAGTAGGACGACTAGCGGGGGTTTGGGGGATACGCAGTATTTT | CASRTTSGGLGDTQYF
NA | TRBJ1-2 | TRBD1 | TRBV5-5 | TGTGCCAGCAGCTTGGACCCGGGACAGGGGACCTATGGCTACACCTTC | CASSLDPGQGTYGYTF
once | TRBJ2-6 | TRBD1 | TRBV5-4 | TGTGCCAGCAGCCTTACAGGGGGCGCTGGGGCCAACGTCCTGACTTTC | CASSLTGGAGANVLTF
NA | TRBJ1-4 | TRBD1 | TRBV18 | TGTGCCAGCTCCCGAGCCCGGGACAGGGGCGACAAACTGTTTTTT | CASSRARDRGDKLFF
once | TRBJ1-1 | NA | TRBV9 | TGTGCCAGCAGCCTGACGTCTCAGGGCTTTGGGGACACTGAAGCTTTCTTT | CASSLTSQGFGDTEAFF
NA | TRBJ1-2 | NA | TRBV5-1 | TGCGCCAGCAGCATGACAGGTTATGGCTACACCTTC | CASSMTGYGYTF
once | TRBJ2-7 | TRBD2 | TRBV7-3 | TGTGCCAGCAGCTTAAGGATAGCGGGCGAGCAGTACTTC | CASSLRIAGEQYF
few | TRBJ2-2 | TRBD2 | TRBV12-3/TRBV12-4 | TGTGCCAGCAGGCCCGGGGGGGGCGGGGAGCTGTTTTTT | CASRPGGGGELFF
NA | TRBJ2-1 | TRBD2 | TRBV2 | TGTGCCAGCAGGGGACTAGCGGGATACAATGAGCAGTTCTTC | CASRGLAGYNEQFF
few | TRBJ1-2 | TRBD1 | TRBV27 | TGTGCCAGCAGTTTCAGTGGGCAGGGGGCAGGTGGCTACACCTTC | CASSFSGQGAGGYTF
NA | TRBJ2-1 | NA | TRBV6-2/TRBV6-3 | TGTGCCAGCAGTCTGACTAAAAGCTCCTACAATGAGCAGTTCTTC | CASSLTKSSYNEQFF
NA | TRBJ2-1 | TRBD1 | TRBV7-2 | TGTGCCAGCAGCTTGGGACAGATTAAATTTCTAAACTACAATGAGCAGTTCTTC | CASSLGQIKFLNYNEQFF
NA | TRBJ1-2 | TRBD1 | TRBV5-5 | TGTGCCAGCAGCCCCAGACAGGGGGACGGCTACACCTTC | CASSPRQGDGYTF
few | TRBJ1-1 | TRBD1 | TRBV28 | TGTGCCAGCAGTTTACGGGGACAGGGGGCCACTGAAGCTTTCTTT | CASSLRGQGATEAFF
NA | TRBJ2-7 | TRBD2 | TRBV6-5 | TGTGCCAGCCTGGGCCTAGCGGGGGACTACGAGCAGTACTTC | CASLGLAGDYEQYF
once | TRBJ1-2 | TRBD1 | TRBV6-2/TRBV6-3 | TGTGCCAGCAGTAAGGACAGGCGGGGCTACACCTTC | CASSKDRRGYTF
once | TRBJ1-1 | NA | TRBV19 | TGTGCCAGTAGTTCAACTCACGGGAGACCGACCCGAGCTTTCTTT | CASSSTHGRPTRAFF
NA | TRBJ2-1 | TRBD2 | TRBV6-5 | TGTGCCAGCAGTTACTCGGGCGGGAGGGCCCTAAAGCAGTTCTTC | CASSYSGGRALKQFF
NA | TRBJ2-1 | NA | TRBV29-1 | TGCAGCGTCCAGACGACAGGAGCCTCCTACAATGAGCAGTTCTTC | CSVQTTGASYNEQFF
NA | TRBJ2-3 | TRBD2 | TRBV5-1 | TGCGCCAGCAGCTGGAGCGGGAGCTCAGATACGCAGTATTTT | CASSWSGSSDTQYF